This record concerns one T cell receptor (beta chain) sequence. This specimen comes from a study of T cells in tuberculosis. Trimming took 4 bases from V and 9 from J; bases not matched to a gene: 6. CDR3 length: 15 amino acids. The germline V gene has CDR1 MNHEY and CDR2 SMNVEV (reference sequence). Data came from immunoSEQ multiplex PCR; TCRdb stores just in-frame clones and leaves some out. The top ten clones hold 7.5% of a sample with roughly 44,000 clones, nearly 95% of them seen once. The chain uses TRBV27 and TRBJ2-1; 13 positions agree with TRBD2. The receptor was derived from a donor between 10 and 35 years old with latent tuberculosis or without tuberculosis infection. Sequencing was performed on PBMCs. CDR3 protein: CASSSRTSGRGEQFF. Here the CDR3 DNA reads TGTGCCAGCAGTTCCCGGACTAGCGGGAGAGGTGAGCAGTTCTTC.